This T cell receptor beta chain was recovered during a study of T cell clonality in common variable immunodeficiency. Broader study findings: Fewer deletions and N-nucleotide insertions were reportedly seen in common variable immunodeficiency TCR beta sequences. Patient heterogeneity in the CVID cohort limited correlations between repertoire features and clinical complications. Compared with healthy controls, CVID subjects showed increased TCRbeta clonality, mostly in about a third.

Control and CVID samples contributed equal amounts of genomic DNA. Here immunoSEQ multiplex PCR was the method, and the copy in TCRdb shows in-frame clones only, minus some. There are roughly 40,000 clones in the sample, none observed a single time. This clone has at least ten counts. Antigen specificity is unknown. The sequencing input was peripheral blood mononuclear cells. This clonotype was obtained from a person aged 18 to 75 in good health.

Incomplete CDR3 DNA: TGTGCCAGCTCACCCCGACAGGGAGGGGACCAAGAGACC. Residues: CASSPRQGGDQET. The whole CDR3 protein reads CASSPRQGGDQETQYF. The J gene is TRBJ2-5, the V gene TRBV18, with D possibly called TRBD1 or TRBD2 (7 bases each). The read comes to an end 3 residues before the CDR3 does, leaving the germline J gene to fill in the end. Germline V CDR1 and CDR2: KGHSH, LQKENI. V dropped 3 bases and J dropped 0 bases, with 14 bases sitting between them. The CDR3 runs to 16 residues. Looking up the rest from reference TRBV18 and TRBJ2-5 gives the full variable domain: NAGVMQNPRHLVRRRGQEARLRCSPMKGHSHVYWYRQLPEEGLKFMVYLQKENIIDESGMPKERFSAEFPKEGPSILRIQQVVRGDSAAYFCASSPRQGGDQETQYFGPGTRLLVL.